These 21 T cell receptor beta chains originate from one sample sequenced in a study of cytomegalovirus exposure and HLA in healthy donors. Primers for the PCR totalled 60 Vbeta and 13 Jbeta. Sequenced by immunoSEQ multiplex PCR; TCRdb stores in-frame clones only, minus some. The sample carries around 190,000 clones, over 70% recorded once. Input material: PBMCs. These receptors all come from a woman aged 45-59 years in good health and CMV-seronegative.

The CDR3: CASSFGRGDTQYF. For the CDR3, the DNA is TGTGCCAGCAGCTTCGGTAGAGGAGATACGCAGTATTTT. This sequence joins TRBV7-2 and TRBJ2-3; unclear D gene. The CDR3 runs to 13 residues. The ends were cut back, 3 bases at V and 5 bases at J, with 9 bases in the middle. The germline V gene has CDR1 SGHTA and CDR2 FQGNSA.

The rearrangement uses TRBV28 and TRBJ1-4; D is uncertain. V lost 3 bases and J 5 bases, leaving 10 bases between the germline ends. The CDR3 length is 14 residues. Germline CDR1 MDHEN, CDR2 SYDVKM. CDR3 in amino acids: CASSFEGENEKLFF. Here the CDR3 DNA reads TGTGCCAGCAGTTTTGAGGGAGAGAATGAAAAACTGTTTTTT.

The sample holds one count of this clone. The sample holds other DNA sequences that translate to the same CDR3. Written as DNA, the CDR3 is TGCAGCAGCGGGACAGGGGGCGCAGAGACCCAGTACTTC. It codes for CSSGTGGAETQYF. V and J are TRBV29-1 and TRBJ2-5; the match to TRBD1 covers 12 bases. This CDR3 contains 13 residues. CDR1 is SQVTM, CDR2 ANQGSEA, per germline. With V trimmed by 8 bases and J by 4 bases, 5 bases remained unmatched.

The genes are TRBV5-4 and TRBJ2-4; 11 nucleotides align to TRBD1. The CDR3 totals 16 residues. CDR1 SGHNT and CDR2 YYREEE come from the germline V gene (reference sequence). V lost 5 bases and J lost 3; bases outside the gene matches: 7. CDR3 protein: CASSQGQGAGKNIQYF. In DNA, the CDR3 is TGTGCCAGCAGTCAAGGACAGGGGGCGGGCAAAAACATTCAGTACTTC.

The CDR3 DNA reads TGTGCCAGCAGCTTGGTCTTGGGAGTAGGGATATACGAGCAGTACTTC. Its protein is CASSLVLGVGIYEQYF. The chain couples TRBV5-4 to TRBJ2-7; D is perhaps TRBD2 (5 bases). The CDR3 runs 16 residues. Looked up from germline, CDR1 is SGHNT and CDR2 is YYREEE (reference sequence). Trimming took off 0 bases at V and 4 bases at J, with 17 bases between the two ends.

This chain connects TRBV6-6 to TRBJ2-2; 11 bases agree with TRBD2. The germline V gene has CDR1 MNHNY and CDR2 SVGAGI (reference sequence). The CDR3 has 16 amino acids. Germline trimming cut 6 bases from V and 6 bases from J; bases unmatched to any gene: 9. CDR3 nucleotides: TGTGCCAGCAGCCGGGCCGGGACTAGCGGCCCCGGGGAGCTGTTTTTT. Encoded protein: CASSRAGTSGPGELFF.

The count of this clone is one. The V and J genes are TRBV11-1 and TRBJ2-7, with TRBD2 matching 8 bases. V gave up 6 bases and J gave up 3 bases; unmatched junction bases: 10. The CDR3 runs 15 residues. The V gene's germline CDR1 is SGHAT and CDR2 FQDESV (reference sequence). CDR3 in DNA: TGTGCCAGCAGTCCGAGTAGGGGACTAGTCTACGAGCAGTACTTC. Translation gives CASSPSRGLVYEQYF.

The V call is TRBV29-1, the J call TRBJ2-3; 13 nucleotides align to TRBD2. The germline gives CDR1 SQVTM, CDR2 ANQGSEA. After removal of 5 bases from V and 3 bases from J, the junction contained 2 bases not matched to a gene. The CDR3 extends over 14 amino acids. CDR3 DNA: TGCAGCGTTCGGACTAGCGGGAGTACAGATACGCAGTATTTT. Protein: CSVRTSGSTDTQYF.

This chain uses TRBV19 with TRBJ2-1; no clear D. Germline CDR1 reads LNHDA; CDR2 reads SQIVND (reference sequence). This CDR3 has 11 residues. V lost 5 bases and J 8 bases, leaving 7 bases between the germline ends. The CDR3 region is CASSFFHEQFF. The CDR3 bases are TGTGCCAGTAGTTTCTTCCATGAGCAGTTCTTC.

The rearrangement uses TRBV5-4 and TRBJ2-7; TRBD1 aligns across 8 bases. J lost 6 bases, V lost 1 base, and 9 bases had no gene match. This CDR3 has 15 amino acids. Germline values: CDR1 SGHNT, CDR2 YYREEE (reference sequence). The CDR3 loop reads CASSLTPETGVEQYF. DNA of the CDR3: TGTGCCAGCAGCTTGACTCCAGAGACAGGGGTCGAGCAGTACTTC.

The chain recombines TRBV11-2 with TRBJ2-3; 8 nucleotides align to TRBD1. This CDR3 spans 15 amino acids. With V trimmed by 5 bases and J by 5 bases, 9 bases remained unmatched. Germline V gene data show CDR1 as SGHAT and CDR2 as FQNNGV. CDR3 in DNA: TGTGCCAGCAGCCGGACAGGGTTTTACGTAGATACGCAGTATTTT. It encodes CASSRTGFYVDTQYF.

The chain links TRBV27 to TRBJ2-2, with 9 positions matching TRBD1. Germline CDR1 is MNHEY and CDR2 is SMNVEV (reference sequence). Trimming at V came to 5 bases and at J to 1 base, leaving 5 bases not matched to a gene. This CDR3 region has 16 residues. The DNA for the CDR3 is TGTGCCAGCAGTCCGACGGGACAGGGGAACACCGGGGAGCTGTTTTTT. Amino acid sequence: CASSPTGQGNTGELFF.

The chain employs TRBV6-5 and TRBJ2-1; D possibly corresponds to TRBD2 (6 bases). The CDR3 covers 13 residues. Trimming shortened V by 8 bases and J by 15 bases, and 23 bases separated the two germline ends. Germline V gene lookup returns CDR1 MNHEY and CDR2 SVGAGI. CDR3: CASFPSGSGGGFF. CDR3 nucleotides: TGTGCCAGCTTTCCAAGCGGGTCGGGCGGAGGGTTCTTC.

The chain joins TRBV18 to TRBJ2-5; TRBD2 matches 10 bases. V lost 6 bases to trimming and J lost 11 bases; unmatched junction nucleotides: 15. Germline values: CDR1 KGHSH, CDR2 LQKENI. The CDR3 sequence is 15 residues long. The CDR3 coding sequence is TGTGCCAGCTCTTCAAGGCTAGCGGGAGCGGGGGAGCAGTACTTC. Translated: CASSSRLAGAGEQYF.

V gene TRBV28 combines with J gene TRBJ2-7, with D tentatively TRBD1 (5 bases). The CDR3 consists of 13 residues. The germline V gene has CDR1 MDHEN and CDR2 SYDVKM. V lost 1 base and J lost 2, with 6 bases in between. In DNA, the CDR3 is TGTGCCAGCAGTTTATTGGGGCCCTACGAGCAGTACTTC. It encodes CASSLLGPYEQYF.

V is TRBV7-9 and J is TRBJ1-3, with D uncertain. This CDR3 contains 14 residues. V was shortened by 5 bases and J by 0 bases, with 8 bases between the two germline ends. The germline CDR1 and CDR2 sequences are SEHNR and FQNEAQ (reference sequence). The CDR3 DNA follows: TGTGCCAGCAGCGCCGGAGGCTCTGGAAACACCATATATTTT. It translates to CASSAGGSGNTIYF.

The CDR3 DNA is TGTGCCAGGACATCGGGGGGGCCGGCTTTCTTT. Protein product: CARTSGGPAFF. V and J are TRBV2 and TRBJ1-1, with TRBD1 as a possible D gene (6 bases). V was clipped by 9 bases and J by 11 bases, with 16 bases between them. Germline V gene sequence: CDR1 SNHLY, CDR2 FYNNEI. CDR3 size: 11 residues.

The chain couples TRBV11-2 to TRBJ2-7, with 9 bases that match TRBD1. Germline V gene data show CDR1 as SGHAT and CDR2 as FQNNGV. The trim removed 5 bases at V and 7 bases at J, leaving 9 bases unmatched. CDR3 length: 14 amino acids. The CDR3 loop reads CASSPWTGEGEQYF. CDR3 bases: TGTGCCAGCAGCCCCTGGACAGGGGAGGGGGAGCAGTACTTC.

The rearrangement uses TRBV7-2 and TRBJ2-3; tentatively, D is TRBD2 (5 bases). The V and J ends lost 1 base and 5 bases respectively, with 7 bases between them. Germline CDR1 SGHTA, CDR2 FQGNSA. The CDR3 loop spans 13 amino acids. This chain's CDR3 is CASSLVSVDTQYF. The DNA for the CDR3 is TGTGCCAGCAGCTTAGTTAGCGTAGATACGCAGTATTTT.

The chain links TRBV18 to TRBJ1-2; TRBD1 is a possible D gene (5 bases). The CDR3 is 13 residues long. The germline V gene encodes CDR1 KGHSH and CDR2 LQKENI. Trimming removed 3 bases at V and 3 bases at J, with 8 bases between. The CDR3 sequence: CASSPGGDYGYTF. In DNA, the CDR3 is TGTGCCAGCTCACCGGGGGGGGACTATGGCTACACCTTC.

The V and J genes are TRBV2 and TRBJ1-2; D ambiguous. Trimming pared 5 bases from V and 0 bases from J, leaving 10 bases between. Germline loops: CDR1 SNHLY, CDR2 FYNNEI. The CDR3 extends over 14 amino acids. CDR3 protein: CASSIRTSNYGYTF. The DNA of the CDR3 is TGTGCCAGCAGTATAAGGACTTCTAACTATGGCTACACCTTC.